The source of this T cell receptor beta chain is a study of CD8 T cells in ankylosing spondylitis. Study-level points and caveats: A motif of 8 or 9 highly homologous TCR beta variants was seen as apparently characteristic of ankylosing spondylitis blood. Some motif variants had been reported before (in reactive arthritis synovial fluid and blood). According to the report, clones linked to the disease were significantly enriched in matched synovial fluid samples taken from ankylosing spondylitis patients. Disease-linked clones bore a CD8+ phenotype and were relatively rare in peripheral blood.

On this clonotype itself: Its target is unknown.

Generation of TCR beta libraries employed quantitative 5'-RACE incorporating molecular barcodes. MiXCR, applied by TCRdb to the 5' RACE reads, yields one record per CDR3 protein. The sample lists about 500,000 distinct CDR3 sequences, roughly 12% occurring once. The CDR3 has 14 amino acids. The ends lost 8 bases at V and 10 bases at J; junction bases unmatched: 8. Per germline, CDR1 MGHDK and CDR2 SYGVNS. The sequence was collected from a male donor with ankylosing spondylitis. The chain is built from TRBV25-1 and TRBJ2-3; 14 bases are shared with TRBD2. The sample comprised blood, either unsorted or a sorted T cell fraction (not recorded which). As DNA, the CDR3 is TGTGCCAGCCTCCCAGGGACTAGCGGGAGTTCGCAGTATTTT. Translating gives CASLPGTSGSSQYF.